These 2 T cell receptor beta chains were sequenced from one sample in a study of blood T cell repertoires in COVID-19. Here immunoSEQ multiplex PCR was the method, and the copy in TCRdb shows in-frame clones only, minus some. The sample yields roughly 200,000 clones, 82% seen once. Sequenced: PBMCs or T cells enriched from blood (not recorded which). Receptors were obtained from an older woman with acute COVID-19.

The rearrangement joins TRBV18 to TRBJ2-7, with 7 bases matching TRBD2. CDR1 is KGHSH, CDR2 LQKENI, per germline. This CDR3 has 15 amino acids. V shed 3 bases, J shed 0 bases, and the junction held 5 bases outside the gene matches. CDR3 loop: CASSPRGGSSYEQYF. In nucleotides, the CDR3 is TGTGCCAGCTCACCTAGGGGCGGGAGCTCCTACGAGCAGTACTTC.

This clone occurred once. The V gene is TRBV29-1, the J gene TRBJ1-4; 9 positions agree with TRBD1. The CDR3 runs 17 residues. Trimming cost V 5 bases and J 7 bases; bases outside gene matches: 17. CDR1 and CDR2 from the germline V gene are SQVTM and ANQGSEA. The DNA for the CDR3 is TGCAGCGTTTTACCGGGACAGGGCCCCCGGGAGCGTGAAAAACTGTTTTTT. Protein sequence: CSVLPGQGPREREKLFF.